This is a list of T cell receptor beta chains from one sample in a study of blood T cell repertoires in COVID-19. Sequenced by immunoSEQ multiplex PCR; TCRdb stores in-frame clones only, minus some. The sample shows around 160,000 clones, approximately 87% of them seen only once. The sample was peripheral blood. The receptors were sampled from a woman in her sixties or seventies with COVID-19, enrolled during active disease. Each CDR3 is given with its conserved first and last residue. A D gene is named only where the DNA matches it firmly. Part of the rows lack a size; the others show once, few, many or a class for expanded clones.

V gene	clone size	D gene	J gene	CDR3 DNA	CDR3 protein
TRBV30	.	.	TRBJ1-3	TGTGCCTGGACTCTTGCTGGAAACACCATATATTTT	CAWTLAGNTIYF
TRBV28	.	.	TRBJ1-2	TGTGCCAGCGACCGGGGAGGCAACACCGCCTATGGCTACACCTTC	CASDRGGNTAYGYTF
TRBV2	.	TRBD1	TRBJ2-1	TGTGCCAGCAGTCCCGGGACAGGGGAGGTCTACAATGAGCAGTTCTTC	CASSPGTGEVYNEQFF
TRBV7-8	.	.	TRBJ2-7	TGTGCCAGCAGCTTAGCGCAGAACAGCCTCGAGCAGTACTTC	CASSLAQNSLEQYF
TRBV7-3	.	.	TRBJ2-1	TGTGCCAGCAGCTTAATACAGAACAATGAGCAGTTCTTC	CASSLIQNNEQFF
TRBV2	.	TRBD2	TRBJ2-1	TGTGCCAGCACCGACTTCCTAGGGGCTAGCGGGGAGCCAAGGGGGCAGTTCTTC	CASTDFLGASGEPRGQFF
TRBV6-5	.	.	TRBJ2-1	TGTGCCAGTAGGTGGGGGCTTGAGCAGTTCTTC	CASRWGLEQFF
TRBV5-1	.	TRBD1	TRBJ2-7	TGCGCCAGCAGCGGGGACAGCCGTTACTCCTACGAGCAGTACTTC	CASSGDSRYSYEQYF
TRBV10-3	.	TRBD1	TRBJ2-7	TGTGCCATCAGTGACCTCGGACAGGGCAAATACGAGCAGTACTTC	CAISDLGQGKYEQYF
TRBV5-4	once	TRBD1	TRBJ1-2	TGTGCCAGCAGCTTCGGGACAGGGCGTCAATATGGCTACACCTTC	CASSFGTGRQYGYTF
TRBV7-9	.	.	TRBJ1-3	TGTGCCAGCAGCTTAGGAGTTGGAAACACCATATATTTT	CASSLGVGNTIYF
TRBV2	.	.	TRBJ1-1	TGTGCCAGCAGTGAGCGCAGGGTAACTGAAGCTTTCTTT	CASSERRVTEAFF
TRBV19	.	.	TRBJ1-1	TGTGCCAGTAGTATGGACAGGAACACTGAAGCTTTCTTT	CASSMDRNTEAFF
TRBV28	.	.	TRBJ2-4	TGTGCCAGCAGTTTACGGGCAGGGATTCAGTACTTC	CASSLRAGIQYF
TRBV7-8	.	.	TRBJ1-4	TGTGCCAGCAGCGCCCGACTACCCCCAGTGGGAAAACTGTTTTTT	CASSARLPPVGKLFF
TRBV6-4	.	.	TRBJ1-2	TGTGCCAGCAGTGACTCAGGGGGTAGAACCTATGGCTACACCTTC	CASSDSGGRTYGYTF
TRBV5-1	.	TRBD1	TRBJ1-5	TGCGCCAGCAGCTTGGGGCAGGGGGAACAGCCCCAGCATTTT	CASSLGQGEQPQHF
TRBV6-2/TRBV6-3	.	.	TRBJ1-5	TGTGCCAGCAGTCAGACAGCCTTGGGCAATCAGCCCCAGCATTTT	CASSQTALGNQPQHF
TRBV5-1	.	.	TRBJ2-5	TGCGCCAGCAGCGTAACGGACAGCCAAGAGACCCAGTACTTC	CASSVTDSQETQYF
TRBV18	.	TRBD1	TRBJ2-7	TGTGCCAGCTCACCCTCCTACAGGGGCTCCTACGAGCAGTACTTC	CASSPSYRGSYEQYF
TRBV6-1	few	.	TRBJ1-1	TGTGCCAGCAGTGATGCGACAGACGGATATGCTGAAGCTTTCTTT	CASSDATDGYAEAFF
TRBV12-2	.	.	TRBJ1-1	TGTGCAAGTCGCTTAGCGGAGGAACAGGGGGAAGCTTTCTTT	CASRLAEEQGEAFF
TRBV20-1	.	TRBD2	TRBJ2-1	TGCAGTGCTAGTGGGGCGGGGGTTTACAATGAGCAGTTCTTC	CSASGAGVYNEQFF
TRBV2	once	TRBD1	TRBJ1-2	TGTGCCAGCAGCGCCGGGACAGGGGAATATGGCTACACCTTC	CASSAGTGEYGYTF
TRBV6-4	.	.	TRBJ1-2	TGTGCCAGCAGCTCTTTTTCATCAGGGGAAATTGGCGGCTACACCTTC	CASSSFSSGEIGGYTF
TRBV5-1	.	.	TRBJ1-1	TGCGCCAGCAGCTCTGGTCGGGGGGGAGGTACTGAAGCTTTCTTT	CASSSGRGGGTEAFF
TRBV23-1	.	.	TRBJ2-7	TGCGCCAGCAGTCCTTCGCGGGACAGAAACTACGAGCAGTACTTC	CASSPSRDRNYEQYF
TRBV28	.	TRBD1	TRBJ2-7	TGTGCCAGCAGTTTATCGACAGGGGGGTCCTACGAGCAGTACTTC	CASSLSTGGSYEQYF
TRBV6-6	.	.	TRBJ2-1	TGTGCCAGCAGTTACCGGGGGACCCGCTCCTACAATGAGCAGTTCTTC	CASSYRGTRSYNEQFF
TRBV6-6	.	.	TRBJ2-7	TGTGCCAGCACCAAAGGACACCTCTACGAGCAGTACTTC	CASTKGHLYEQYF
TRBV19	.	TRBD1	TRBJ2-7	TGTGCCAGTAGTATAGCCGGGACAGGGAACTACGAGCAGTACTTC	CASSIAGTGNYEQYF
TRBV27	.	.	TRBJ1-1	TGTGCCAGCAGTTTAGAGACAGCCACTGAAGCTTTCTTT	CASSLETATEAFF
TRBV9	few	TRBD2	TRBJ2-3	TGTGCCAGCAGCGTTGAAGCGGGGGGCCTTTACACAGATACGCAGTATTTT	CASSVEAGGLYTDTQYF
TRBV20-1	once	TRBD1	TRBJ2-1	TGCAGTGCGGAGACAGGGCGCGAGCAGTTCTTC	CSAETGREQFF
TRBV5-6	.	.	TRBJ1-3	TGTGCCAGCAGCTTGAACCCCGCGAGCTCTGGAAACACCATATATTTT	CASSLNPASSGNTIYF
TRBV18	.	.	TRBJ1-4	TGTGCCAGCTCACCGTCGATAAGGGGCCTAGAAAAACTGTTTTTT	CASSPSIRGLEKLFF
TRBV16	once	.	TRBJ1-2	TGTGCCAGCAGCCAGTCGACAGACTCTAACTATGGCTACACCTTC	CASSQSTDSNYGYTF
TRBV10-1	.	.	TRBJ2-3	TGCGCCACCCCCCCGCGGAGGGGGCGCCTGGCAGATACGCAGTATTTT	CATPPRRGRLADTQYF
TRBV5-1	.	TRBD1	TRBJ2-1	TGCGCCAGCAGTAGTGACCAGGGGGTTTGGAATGAGCAGTTCTTC	CASSSDQGVWNEQFF
TRBV3-1/TRBV3-2	.	.	TRBJ2-2	TGTGCCAGCAGAGAAGTGCGCCGATCTAACACCGGGGAGCTGTTTTTT	CASREVRRSNTGELFF
TRBV14	.	TRBD1	TRBJ1-6	TGTGCCAGCAGCCAGTACAGGGGGAATGGGAATTCACCCCTCCACTTT	CASSQYRGNGNSPLHF
TRBV4-1	once	.	TRBJ1-1	TGCGCCAGCAGCGGATGGGGCTCTGAAGCTTTCTTT	CASSGWGSEAFF
TRBV29-1	once	.	TRBJ2-4	TGCAGCGTTGAACTCGGAGCCAAAAACATTCAGTACTTC	CSVELGAKNIQYF
TRBV5-4	once	.	TRBJ2-7	TGTGCCAGCAGCTTGGGGGGGACACCCTACGAGCAGTACTTC	CASSLGGTPYEQYF
TRBV5-8	.	.	TRBJ2-1	TGTGCCAGCGACCCCGGGACTCCCTCCTACAATGAGCAGTTCTTC	CASDPGTPSYNEQFF
TRBV6-2/TRBV6-3	.	.	TRBJ1-3	TGTGCCAGCAGTGCCTCAGGGGCTGGAAACACCATATATTTT	CASSASGAGNTIYF
TRBV2	.	TRBD1	TRBJ2-4	TGTGCCAGCAGTATGCAGGGACAGGGAAACATTCAGTACTTC	CASSMQGQGNIQYF
TRBV10-3	.	TRBD1	TRBJ2-7	TGTGCCATCAGTGAGTCGACAGGGGGCTACGAGCAGTACTTC	CAISESTGGYEQYF
TRBV27	few	.	TRBJ1-2	TGTGCCAGCAGTTTATACGGGGGGAAAGCGTATGGCTACACCTTC	CASSLYGGKAYGYTF
TRBV7-3	.	TRBD1	TRBJ2-6	TGTGCCAGCAGCTTAGCCGGGACAGGGACGTCTGGGGCCAACGTCCTGACTTTC	CASSLAGTGTSGANVLTF
TRBV28	few	.	TRBJ1-3	TGTGCCAGCAGTTTTTCAGGGTTTAGGTCTGGAAACACCATATATTTT	CASSFSGFRSGNTIYF
TRBV14	few	TRBD2	TRBJ2-1	TGTGCCAGCAGCCAAGATGGTCGGCTAGCGGGGGTCAATGAGCAGTTCTTC	CASSQDGRLAGVNEQFF